This T cell receptor (beta chain) was captured by sequencing in a study of blood T cell repertoires in COVID-19. Assay used: immunoSEQ multiplex PCR; TCRdb lists only in-frame clones, some missing. The table includes about 260,000 clones, around 80% detected once. Trimming removed 7 bases from V and 0 bases from J, with 10 bases in between. CDR1 LNHDA and CDR2 SQIVND come from the germline V gene (reference sequence). CDR3 length equals 14 residues. The sample was peripheral blood. V is TRBV19 and J is TRBJ2-1, with D possibly matching TRBD2 (6 bases). The TCR comes from a woman older than 75 with acute or convalescent COVID-19. The DNA of the CDR3 is TGTGCCAGTACAAGCGGGCTCTCCTACAATGAGCAGTTCTTC. Its translation is CASTSGLSYNEQFF.